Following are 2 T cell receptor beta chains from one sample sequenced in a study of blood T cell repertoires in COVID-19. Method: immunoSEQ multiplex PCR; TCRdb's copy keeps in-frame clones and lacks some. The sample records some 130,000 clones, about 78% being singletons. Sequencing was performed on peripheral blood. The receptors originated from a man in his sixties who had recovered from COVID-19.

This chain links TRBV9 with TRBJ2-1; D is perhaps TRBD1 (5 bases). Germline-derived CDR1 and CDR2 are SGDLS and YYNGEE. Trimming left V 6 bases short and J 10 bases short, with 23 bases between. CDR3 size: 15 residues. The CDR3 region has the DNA TGTGCCAGCACCCTCGACAGTGCCGGACCTCGAGAGCAGTTCTTC. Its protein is CASTLDSAGPREQFF. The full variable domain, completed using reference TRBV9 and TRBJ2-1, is DSGVTQTPKHLITATGQRVTLRCSPRSGDLSVYWYQQSLDQGLQFLIQYYNGEERAKGNILERFSAQQFPDLHSELNLSSLELGDSALYFCASTLDSAGPREQFFGPGTRLTVL.

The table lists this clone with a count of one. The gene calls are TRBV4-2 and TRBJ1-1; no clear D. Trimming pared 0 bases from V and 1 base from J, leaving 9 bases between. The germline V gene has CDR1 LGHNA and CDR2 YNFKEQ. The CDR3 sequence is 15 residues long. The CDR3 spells CASSQDWAQNTEAFF. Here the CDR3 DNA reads TGTGCCAGCAGCCAAGATTGGGCCCAGAACACTGAAGCTTTCTTT.